This T cell receptor (beta chain) was profiled in a study of cytomegalovirus exposure and HLA in healthy donors. Germline lookup yields CDR1 MDHEN and CDR2 SYDVKM. This CDR3 has 15 residues. After removal of 5 bases from V and 2 bases from J, the junction contained 5 bases not matched to a gene. PCR employed 60 Vbeta and 13 Jbeta primers. The repertoire was sequenced with immunoSEQ multiplex PCR; TCRdb's copy has only in-frame clones and lacks some. The sample lists 200,000 to 250,000 clones; approximately 80% were seen once. Findings and limits, study-wide: Upon later analysis, HLA-associated TCR beta chains proved more clonally expanded than other, equally common chains. A later look showed TCR association rates differing by HLA locus, highest for DRB1 and lowest for HLA-C. Certain sequence variants were highly shared and formed a cluster, and this cluster was likely a sequencing artifact.

In its sample, this clone was seen once. Its antigen is undetermined. Sequencing was carried out using PBMCs. This clonotype was sampled from a boy between 2 and 10 years old in good health and CMV-seronegative. The gene calls are TRBV28 and TRBJ1-5, with 8 bases aligning to TRBD1. The CDR3 here is CASSIIQGGNQPQHF. The CDR3 nucleotides are TGTGCCAGCAGTATCATACAGGGGGGCAATCAGCCCCAGCATTTT.